The 18 T cell receptor beta chains presented below share a single source sample, sequenced in a study of OX40 agonist ivuxolimab in advanced cancers. Sequenced by immunoSEQ multiplex PCR; TCRdb stores in-frame clones only, minus some. Of over 40,000 clones in the sample, approximately 84% were seen once. The starting material was CD4+ or CD8+ T cells sorted from blood, obtained in a trial of the OX40 agonist ivuxolimab. The source of these receptors is an adult with an advanced solid tumor such as melanoma, head and neck, liver or kidney cancer.

V usage is TRBV6-6 and J usage is TRBJ1-2; 11 positions agree with TRBD1. The CDR3 extends over 15 amino acids. V trimming: 6 bases; J trimming: 4 bases; junction bases outside the gene matches: 7. Germline V gene data show CDR1 as MNHNY and CDR2 as SVGAGI (reference sequence). CDR3 sequence (DNA): TGTGCCAGCAGATCCCGGACAGGGGGCTTCTATGGCTACACCTTC. Its protein product is CASRSRTGGFYGYTF.

CDR3 sequence reads: CASSLYAGAVNTEAFF. CDR3 sequence (DNA): TGTGCCAGCAGCTTATACGCAGGGGCTGTGAACACTGAAGCTTTCTTT. The chain recombines TRBV11-2 with TRBJ1-1; tentative D call: TRBD1 (6 bases). The CDR3 contains 16 residues. The V end was cut by 2 bases, the J end by 0 bases, with 13 bases between. CDR1 is SGHAT, CDR2 FQNNGV, per germline.

The V gene is TRBV7-9, the J gene TRBJ2-7; 7 positions agree with TRBD1. Germline assignment: CDR1 SEHNR and CDR2 FQNEAQ (reference sequence). The CDR3 covers 13 residues. The ends lost 2 bases at V and 5 bases at J; junction bases unmatched: 3. The CDR3 DNA sequence: TGTGCCAGCAGCTTATCAGGGGGTAACGAGCAGTACTTC. This sequence encodes CASSLSGGNEQYF.

This clone was observed a single time. This chain joins TRBV19 and TRBJ2-5; 9 positions match TRBD1. CDR3 size: 14 residues. The V segment lost 3 bases and the J segment 4 bases; nucleotides outside the gene matches: 3. Germline V gene data show CDR1 as LNHDA and CDR2 as SQIVND (reference sequence). The CDR3 loop is CASSMGQGLETQYF. CDR3 nucleotides: TGTGCCAGTAGTATGGGACAGGGTTTAGAGACCCAGTACTTC.

The V and J genes are TRBV19 and TRBJ2-1; tentatively, D is TRBD1 (6 bases). The CDR3 runs 16 residues. In germline, CDR1 is LNHDA, CDR2 SQIVND (reference sequence). V shed 8 bases and J shed 2 bases, with 19 bases lying between them. CDR3 loop: CASRETGWDTYNEQFF. The DNA for the CDR3 is TGTGCCAGTCGAGAAACAGGGTGGGATACCTACAATGAGCAGTTCTTC.

The V gene is TRBV6-6, the J gene TRBJ2-7, with D perhaps matching TRBD2 (5 bases). V was pared by 0 bases and J by 6 bases, with 12 bases between. The CDR3 runs 14 residues. From germline, CDR1 is MNHNY and CDR2 SVGAGI (reference sequence). Here the CDR3 reads CASSYSASWSEQYF. DNA of the CDR3: TGTGCCAGCAGTTACTCGGCTAGCTGGTCCGAGCAGTACTTC.

J is TRBJ1-1 and V is TRBV4-1, with a tentative D call TRBD1 (6 bases). Germline V CDR1 and CDR2: MGHRA, YSYEKL. The CDR3 extends over 15 amino acids. V lost 5 bases, J lost 3 bases, and 16 bases lay in between. The CDR3 sequence is CASSSPGQGHTEAFF. The DNA for the CDR3 is TGCGCCAGCAGCTCTCCGGGACAAGGGCACACTGAAGCTTTCTTT.

This clone was seen only a few times. The sample has other DNA sequences that encode this CDR3 too. The chain has TRBV6-5 and TRBJ1-5; D uncertain. This CDR3 is 15 amino acids long. Germline V gene data show CDR1 as MNHEY and CDR2 as SVGAGI. Trimming stripped 5 bases from V and 2 bases from J, with 13 bases between. CDR3 nucleotides: TGTGCCAGCAGTCCGCGCAGCGGGGGCAATCAGCCCCAGCATTTT. Residues: CASSPRSGGNQPQHF.

This clone was detected only a few times. This sequence joins TRBV4-3 and TRBJ1-3, with D perhaps TRBD1 (6 bases). With 4 bases removed from V and 0 bases from J, the gap between germline ends came to 7 bases. The CDR3 contains 14 residues. From germline, CDR1 is LGHNA and CDR2 YSLEER. The CDR3 region has the DNA TGCGCCAGCAGCCGGGACACCTCTGGAAACACCATATATTTT. Translation: CASSRDTSGNTIYF.

The chain links TRBV7-6 to TRBJ1-3; 8 nucleotides agree with TRBD1. The V segment lost 3 bases and the J segment 0 bases; nucleotides outside the gene matches: 4. The CDR3 length is 16 residues. Germline V gene sequence: CDR1 SGHVS, CDR2 FNYEAQ. DNA for the CDR3: TGTGCCAGCAGCTTGGGACAGGCCAACTCTGGAAACACCATATATTTT. It encodes CASSLGQANSGNTIYF. Together with reference TRBV7-6 and TRBJ1-3, the CDR3 gives the full variable domain: GAGVSQSPRYKVTKRGQDVALRCDPISGHVSLYWYRQALGQGPEFLTYFNYEAQQDKSGLPNDRFSAERPEGSISTLTIQRTEQRDSAMYRCASSLGQANSGNTIYFGEGSWLTVV.

DNA of the CDR3: TGTGCCAGCAGCTCGGTACGGGGTACGCAGTATTTT. It is translated as CASSSVRGTQYF. V is TRBV9 and J is TRBJ2-3; possible D gene TRBD2, 5 bases. The CDR3 spans 12 residues. Deletions cut 4 bases from V and 8 bases from J, with 11 bases between. Germline V CDR1 and CDR2: SGDLS, YYNGEE.

The chain combines TRBV5-5 with TRBJ1-2; no definite D call. The V gene lost 4 bases and the J gene lost 5 bases, with 18 bases spanning the gap. The CDR3 covers 15 residues. The germline V gene encodes CDR1 SGHKS and CDR2 YYEKEE (reference sequence). CDR3 DNA: TGTGCCAGCAGCAAACTCAGCAGCCGCGATTATGGCTACACCTTC. Translated, it gives CASSKLSSRDYGYTF.

V gene TRBV2 combines with J gene TRBJ2-1, with 9 bases fitting TRBD1. The J segment lost 6 bases and the V segment lost 7 bases, leaving 10 bases of the junction unmatched. In germline, CDR1 is SNHLY, CDR2 FYNNEI. The CDR3 has 15 residues. CDR3 protein: CASNKDRGRFNEQFF. The CDR3 DNA sequence: TGTGCCAGCAATAAGGACAGGGGAAGGTTCAATGAGCAGTTCTTC.

A few counts support this clone. This sequence joins TRBV30 and TRBJ1-5; 8 bases fit TRBD1. The length of the CDR3 is 14 residues. The V segment lost 3 bases and the J segment 6 bases; nucleotides outside the gene matches: 7. CDR1 is GTSNPN, CDR2 SVGIG, per germline (reference sequence). Written as DNA, the CDR3 is TGTGCCTGGAGCCTCGGACAGGGACGTCAGCCCCAGCATTTT. Protein sequence: CAWSLGQGRQPQHF.

The chain combines TRBV7-2 with TRBJ2-1; 9 bases align to TRBD2. CDR1 and CDR2 from the germline V gene are SGHTA and FQGNSA. This CDR3 has 16 residues. With V trimmed by 0 bases and J by 2 bases, 2 bases remained unmatched. The CDR3 here is CASSLAASGAYNEQFF. The CDR3 nucleotides are TGTGCCAGCAGCTTAGCGGCTAGCGGGGCCTACAATGAGCAGTTCTTC.

This chain uses TRBV9 with TRBJ2-7; D is perhaps TRBD1 (6 bases). The CDR3 is 14 residues long. Germline values: CDR1 SGDLS, CDR2 YYNGEE. Trimming took off 4 bases at V and 7 bases at J, with 18 bases between the two ends. In nucleotides, the CDR3 is TGTGCCAGCAGCCCAACGGGACACGGTTTAGAGCAGTACTTC. Protein product: CASSPTGHGLEQYF.

This chain joins TRBV29-1 and TRBJ2-7; D is tentatively TRBD1 or TRBD2 (5 bases each). This CDR3 contains 11 residues. V was trimmed by 5 bases and J by 3 bases, leaving 8 bases between them. Germline V gene sequence: CDR1 SQVTM, CDR2 ANQGSEA. The CDR3 here is CSVRGNYEQYF. As DNA, the CDR3 is TGCAGCGTTCGGGGCAACTACGAGCAGTACTTC.

The chain is built from TRBV28 and TRBJ1-2; a possible D gene is TRBD1 (6 bases). Trimming removed 6 bases at V and 5 bases at J, with 19 bases between. Germline V gene data show CDR1 as MDHEN and CDR2 as SYDVKM. The CDR3 has 15 amino acids. The CDR3 here is CASSLQGGGRYGYTF. CDR3 nucleotide sequence: TGTGCCAGCAGCTTACAGGGTGGAGGACGATATGGCTACACCTTC.